This T cell receptor beta chain was captured by sequencing in a study of cytomegalovirus exposure and HLA in healthy donors. Study-level background: Clustering assigned 81% of the roughly 400 genotyped donors to the Caucasian-associated ancestry cluster.

On this clone: Its antigen remains unidentified.

Use of 60 Vbeta and 13 Jbeta primers characterized the PCR. Profiling relied on immunoSEQ multiplex PCR, and the TCRdb table lists in-frame clones only, not all of them. The data show some 120,000 clones, approximately 78% seen once. The CDR3 runs to 13 residues. V lost 8 bases to trimming and J lost 2 bases; unmatched junction nucleotides: 5. Germline V gene sequence: CDR1 MNHNS, CDR2 SASEGT. Study-wide findings and caveats: CMV serostatus was the only recorded immune exposure for donors. Among the most significant clusters, several appeared linked to common viral pathogens in a later analysis.

The V call is TRBV6-1, the J call TRBJ2-5, with 7 nucleotides matching TRBD2. Sequenced input: PBMCs. The source is a woman aged 40 to 49 in good health and CMV-seronegative. The chain's CDR3 is CASQTSRQETQYF. CDR3 bases: TGTGCCAGCCAGACTAGCAGGCAAGAGACCCAGTACTTC.